A selection of T cell receptor beta chains follows, all from one sample in a study of shared clonotypes between healthy human individuals. TCRdb keeps only in-frame clones here, not all; method: immunoSEQ multiplex PCR. The sample has about 680,000 clones, roughly 70% seen once. Sequenced material: memory CD4+ T cells sorted from blood. These receptors all stem from a woman aged 25 to 39 in good health. Each CDR3 is given with its conserved first and last residue. D genes are given only for firm matches. Clone size is shown for a subset of rows, as once, few, many or a class of expanded clone.

j_call v_call clone_size d_call cdr3_aa cdr3_nt
TRBJ1-4 TRBV5-1 - - CASSLEVVGELFF TGCGCCAGCAGCTTGGAAGTGGTTGGGGAACTGTTTTTT
TRBJ1-2 TRBV28 few TRBD1 CASSSRDRGYGYTF TGTGCCAGCAGTAGCCGGGACAGGGGCTATGGCTACACCTTC
TRBJ2-1 TRBV28 - - CASSQLSQASYNEQFF TGTGCCAGCAGTCAGCTGTCGCAGGCTTCCTACAATGAGCAGTTCTTC
TRBJ1-4 TRBV2 - TRBD1 CASSDRQGTNEKLFF TGTGCCAGCAGTGACCGACAGGGAACTAATGAAAAACTGTTTTTT
TRBJ2-3 TRBV7-6 - - CASSVTGHSTDTQYF TGTGCCAGCAGCGTGACGGGACACTCCACAGATACGCAGTATTTT
TRBJ2-1 TRBV4-1 many TRBD2 CASSRGTSGAYNEQFF TGCGCCAGCAGCCGAGGGACTAGCGGGGCCTACAATGAGCAGTTCTTC
TRBJ1-5 TRBV6-1 once TRBD1 CASSEEQGESNQPQHF TGTGCCAGCAGTGAAGAACAGGGGGAGAGCAATCAGCCCCAGCATTTT
TRBJ2-1 TRBV5-1 - - CASRHGSTYNEQFF TGCGCCAGCAGGCACGGGAGCACCTACAATGAGCAGTTCTTC
TRBJ2-5 TRBV9 once - CASSAGPVDQETQYF TGTGCCAGCAGCGCGGGGCCGGTAGACCAAGAGACCCAGTACTTC
TRBJ1-4 TRBV2 - TRBD1 CASSAQTGRNEKLFF TGTGCCAGCAGTGCTCAGACAGGGCGAAATGAAAAACTGTTTTTT
TRBJ2-1 TRBV27 many - CASSFDTPGRGDGSYNEQFF TGTGCCAGCAGTTTCGATACCCCGGGCAGGGGAGACGGGTCCTACAATGAGCAGTTCTTC
TRBJ2-7 TRBV28 - TRBD2 CASSRLAGITYEQYF TGTGCCAGCAGTAGACTAGCGGGAATCACCTACGAGCAGTACTTC
TRBJ1-4 TRBV25-1 - - CASSEFKGRGEKLFF TGTGCCAGCAGTGAATTTAAGGGGAGAGGGGAAAAACTGTTTTTT
TRBJ1-5 TRBV7-6 - - CASSENGGNQPQHF TGTGCCAGCAGCGAAAACGGAGGCAATCAGCCCCAGCATTTT
TRBJ2-7 TRBV6-5 - TRBD2 CASSYLPAGGFEQYF TGTGCCAGCAGTTACCTTCCAGCGGGAGGATTCGAGCAGTACTTC
TRBJ2-5 TRBV12-5 - - CASGLVPGEETQYF TGTGCTAGTGGTTTGGTTCCAGGGGAAGAGACCCAGTACTTC
TRBJ1-5 TRBV6-9 - - CASTFRRQHNQPQHF TGTGCCAGCACTTTCCGGCGACAGCACAATCAGCCCCAGCATTTT
TRBJ2-3 TRBV7-2 - TRBD2 CASSLRPSAGVDTQYF TGTGCCAGCAGCTTAAGGCCATCGGCGGGAGTCGATACGCAGTATTTT
TRBJ2-1 TRBV5-4 few - CASSLGGMRPEQFF TGTGCCAGCAGCTTGGGCGGCATGCGCCCTGAGCAGTTCTTC
TRBJ2-1 TRBV6-4 - TRBD2 CASSDSSGSSYNEQFF TGTGCCAGCAGTGACTCTAGCGGGAGCTCCTACAATGAGCAGTTCTTC
TRBJ2-7 TRBV7-6 - TRBD1 CASSPTGGMYEQYF TGTGCCAGCAGCCCCACAGGGGGCATGTACGAGCAGTACTTC
TRBJ2-7 TRBV15 - TRBD1 CATSRVKGAHEQYF TGTGCCACCAGCAGAGTTAAGGGGGCCCACGAGCAGTACTTC
TRBJ2-2 TRBV7-9 once TRBD2 CASSLEPGLAGPGELFF TGTGCCAGCAGCTTAGAACCGGGACTAGCGGGTCCCGGGGAGCTGTTTTTT
TRBJ2-5 TRBV5-4 few - CASSRWEGRGVETQYF TGTGCCAGCAGCCGGTGGGAGGGCAGGGGGGTGGAGACCCAGTACTTC
TRBJ1-5 TRBV28 once - CASSRNQPQHF TGTGCCAGCAGTAGGAATCAGCCCCAGCATTTT
TRBJ2-1 TRBV28 - - CASSLPRAGNEQFF TGTGCCAGCAGTCTCCCCAGAGCGGGCAATGAGCAGTTCTTC
TRBJ2-2 TRBV11-3 - TRBD1 CASSPGGTGRNTGELFF TGTGCCAGCAGCCCAGGGGGGACAGGGAGAAACACCGGGGAGCTGTTTTTT
TRBJ2-2 TRBV15 - TRBD1 CAIRDRTTTGELFF TGTGCCATACGGGACAGGACCACCACCGGGGAGCTGTTTTTT
TRBJ1-2 TRBV29-1 few - CSVDASSRLGGYTF TGCAGCGTTGATGCCAGCTCAAGACTAGGCGGCTACACCTTC